The 14 T cell receptor beta chains in this list originate from one sample, sequenced in a study of blood T cell repertoires in COVID-19. The data were produced by immunoSEQ multiplex PCR, yet TCRdb's version contains in-frame clones alone and is incomplete. Of about 200,000 clones listed, 90% to 95% are singletons. The source material was peripheral blood. These receptors came from a man between 60 and 75 years old with COVID-19, enrolled during active disease.

The CDR3 nucleotides read TGCAGTGCTAGAGATCCGCGTGGCTACACCTTC. Its translation is CSARDPRGYTF. This chain connects TRBV20-1 to TRBJ1-2; D remains ambiguous. With 0 bases removed from V and 7 bases from J, the gap between germline ends came to 6 bases. The germline V gene encodes CDR1 DFQATT and CDR2 SNEGSKA (reference sequence). The length of the CDR3 is 11 residues.

This clone was found a few times. V and J are TRBV7-2 and TRBJ1-1; D uncertain. The V gene lost 1 base and the J gene lost 0 bases, with 9 bases spanning the gap. Germline assignment: CDR1 SGHTA and CDR2 FQGNSA. The CDR3 consists of 15 residues. The CDR3 region has the DNA TGTGCCAGCAGCTTAGACAGACCGATGAACACTGAAGCTTTCTTT. It translates to CASSLDRPMNTEAFF.

The chain couples TRBV4-1 to TRBJ2-1; the match to TRBD2 covers 15 bases. CDR1 is MGHRA, CDR2 YSYEKL, per germline. V was clipped by 3 bases and J by 3 bases; unmatched bases: 6. The CDR3 covers 18 residues. In DNA form, the CDR3 reads TGCGCCAGCAGCCAGCGGACTAGCGGGGGGGATAACTACAATGAGCAGTTCTTC. Translating it yields CASSQRTSGGDNYNEQFF.

V gene TRBV7-2 combines with J gene TRBJ2-5; no definite D call. In germline, CDR1 is SGHTA, CDR2 FQGNSA. Trimming pared 4 bases from V and 1 base from J, leaving 7 bases between. The CDR3 has 13 residues. The CDR3, as DNA: TGTGCCAGCAGCTCGTCTCTCCAAGAGACCCAGTACTTC. This sequence encodes CASSSSLQETQYF.

This rearrangement joins TRBV19 to TRBJ2-7; 12 bases align to TRBD1. The V and J ends lost 4 bases and 2 bases, in that order; junction bases with no gene match: 6. Germline V gene lookup returns CDR1 LNHDA and CDR2 SQIVND (reference sequence). The CDR3 sequence is 16 residues long. The CDR3 loop is CASSTGTGGFPYEQYF. The CDR3 nucleotides read TGTGCCAGTAGTACTGGGACAGGGGGCTTCCCCTACGAGCAGTACTTC.

The chain combines TRBV14 with TRBJ2-5; 10 bases are a match to TRBD1. V shed 2 bases, J shed 1 base, and the junction held 16 bases outside the gene matches. Germline-derived CDR1 and CDR2 are SGHDN and FVKESK. The CDR3 is 20 amino acids. CDR3 sequence reads: CASSQLTGGAKLRVQETQYF. DNA for the CDR3: TGTGCCAGCAGCCAACTGACAGGGGGCGCTAAGCTTAGAGTCCAAGAGACCCAGTACTTC. Drawing the rest from reference TRBV14 and TRBJ2-5, the complete variable domain is EAGVTQFPSHSVIEKGQTVTLRCDPISGHDNLYWYRRVMGKEIKFLLHFVKESKQDESGMPNNRFLAERTGGTYSTLKVQPAELEDSGVYFCASSQLTGGAKLRVQETQYFGPGTRLLVL.

This chain uses TRBV6-6 with TRBJ2-2; tentative D call: TRBD2 (6 bases). The CDR3 runs 14 residues. The germline V gene has CDR1 MNHNY and CDR2 SVGAGI (reference sequence). Trimming removed 2 bases at V and 6 bases at J, with 10 bases between. CDR3 in amino acids: CASSYETGAGELFF. CDR3 nucleotides: TGTGCCAGCAGTTACGAGACGGGAGCCGGGGAGCTGTTTTTT.

The V gene is TRBV7-2, the J gene TRBJ1-1; no definite D call. The CDR3 covers 11 residues. CDR1 is SGHTA, CDR2 FQGNSA, per germline. The germline V and J ends were trimmed by 2 bases and 8 bases, with 6 bases remaining between them. The chain's CDR3 is CASSLFAEAFF. The CDR3 DNA reads as TGTGCCAGCAGCTTATTCGCGGAAGCTTTCTTT.

This rearrangement joins TRBV9 to TRBJ1-2, with a weak D call TRBD1 (5 bases). Germline CDR1 is SGDLS and CDR2 is YYNGEE. CDR3 size: 15 residues. V gave up 3 bases and J gave up 8 bases, with 20 bases separating them. The CDR3 loop reads CASSAHTVLGGGYTF. For the CDR3, the DNA is TGTGCCAGCAGCGCCCACACAGTTCTTGGGGGGGGCTACACCTTC.

The genes are TRBV7-8 and TRBJ2-6, with TRBD2 matching over 14 bases. The CDR3 loop spans 18 amino acids. Trimming removed 5 bases from V and 4 bases from J; junction bases left unmatched: 7. Germline V gives CDR1 SGHVS, CDR2 FQNEAQ. CDR3 in amino acids: CASSTPGLAGEGANVLTF. DNA for the CDR3: TGTGCCAGCAGCACACCGGGACTAGCGGGAGAAGGGGCCAACGTCCTGACTTTC.

The rearrangement uses TRBV28 and TRBJ1-6; no clear D gene. Trimming took off 6 bases at V and 7 bases at J, with 19 bases between the two ends. Germline V CDR1 and CDR2: MDHEN, SYDVKM. This CDR3 region has 16 residues. The CDR3 bases are TGTGCCAGCAGATCCCCGGGCCCCGGGAGCAATTCACCCCTCCACTTT. It yields the protein CASRSPGPGSNSPLHF. Combining the CDR3 with reference TRBV28 and TRBJ1-6 gives the whole variable domain DVKVTQSSRYLVKRTGEKVFLECVQDMDHENMFWYRQDPGLGLRLIYFSYDVKMKEKGDIPEGYSVSREKKERFSLILESASTNQTSMYLCASRSPGPGSNSPLHFGNGTRLTVT.

This clone was seen just once. The J gene is TRBJ2-5, the V gene TRBV19; tentatively, D is TRBD2 (7 bases). The CDR3 sequence is 15 residues long. CDR1 LNHDA and CDR2 SQIVND come from the germline V gene (reference sequence). Trimming cost V 2 bases and J 5 bases, with 15 bases left between them. The CDR3 nucleotides read TGTGCCAGTAGTATAAGGGGGGGAGGTTGGGAGACCCAGTACTTC. Its translation: CASSIRGGGWETQYF.

CDR3 residues: CASSLRQGLGYTF. The CDR3 nucleotides read TGTGCCAGCAGTTTAAGGCAGGGCCTTGGCTACACCTTC. V is TRBV28 and J is TRBJ1-2, with a weak D call TRBD1 (5 bases). The germline V gene has CDR1 MDHEN and CDR2 SYDVKM. The CDR3 is 13 amino acids. V lost 2 bases and J lost 7, with 11 bases in between.

The rearrangement joins TRBV21-1 to TRBJ2-7; TRBD2 reflects the table's D call only, with no check against the DNA. TRBV21-1 is described as a pseudogene. CDR3 length: 18 residues. The CDR3 coding sequence is TGTGCCAGCAGCAGGTCGACTAGCGGGAGGGCCTACTCCTACGAGCAGTACTTC. It codes for CASSRSTSGRAYSYEQYF.